The rows below give T cell receptor beta chains drawn from one sample of a study of human T cells and chemical hapten exposure. TCRdb used MiXCR to reprocess the RACE reads, holding one entry per CDR3 protein. This repertoire shows about 160,000 distinct CDR3 sequences, 25% to 35% found once; its top ten account for about 2.1%. The sample was whole blood, taken in connection with sensitization to the hapten diphenylcyclopropenone (DPC). All receptors derive from a woman aged 18-30 years with alopecia areata. Some clones in this sample may be carry-over from other donors' samples. The CDR3 runs from the conserved cysteine through the conserved F or W. D genes are given only for firm matches. Only some rows state a clone size, as once, few, many or a class for expanded clones.

clone_size	v_call	d_call	j_call	cdr3_aa	cdr3_nt
few	TRBV20-1	-	TRBJ2-5	CSASPLGIQETQYF	TGCAGTGCCTCCCCCCTTGGGATCCAAGAGACCCAGTACTTC
few	TRBV18	-	TRBJ2-5	CASSPPGSPVTQYF	TGTGCCAGCTCACCACCAGGCTCCCCAGTGACCCAGTACTTC
-	TRBV29-1	TRBD1	TRBJ1-2	CSVSTGVNYGYTF	TGCAGCGTTTCAACAGGGGTGAACTATGGCTACACCTTC
few	TRBV6-5	-	TRBJ1-2	CASSGQNYGYTF	TGTGCCAGCAGCGGACAGAACTATGGCTACACCTTC
-	TRBV7-2	TRBD1	TRBJ1-1	CAASNTGGRAEAFF	TGTGCCGCATCCAACACAGGGGGCCGGGCTGAAGCTTTCTTT
few	TRBV21-1	-	TRBJ1-6	CASQHFRGSSYNSPLHF	TGTGCCAGCCAACACTTTAGAGGGAGCTCCTATAATTCACCCCTCCACTTT
-	TRBV7-3	TRBD2	TRBJ2-1	CASSLTLAAGDNEQFF	TGTGCCAGCAGCTTAACGTTGGCAGCGGGGGACAATGAGCAGTTCTTC
-	TRBV4-1	-	TRBJ1-1	CASSQGRAEAFF	TGCGCCAGCAGCCAAGGTCGGGCTGAAGCTTTCTTT
-	TRBV2	-	TRBJ2-7	CATSAPGGYEQYF	TGTGCCACCTCAGCCCCCGGGGGCTACGAGCAGTACTTC
few	TRBV6-4	-	TRBJ2-3	CASSDRGSTDTQYF	TGTGCCAGCAGTGACCGGGGGAGCACAGATACGCAGTATTTT
-	TRBV30	-	TRBJ1-1	CAWSGPDSFFAEAFF	TGTGCCTGGAGTGGGCCGGACAGTTTTTTTGCTGAAGCTTTCTTT
-	TRBV4-2	-	TRBJ1-2	CASSQARGWPGYGYTF	TGTGCCAGCAGCCAAGCTCGGGGGTGGCCCGGCTATGGCTACACCTTC
few	TRBV6-5	TRBD1	TRBJ2-7	CASSSTGDRALYEQYF	TGTGCCAGCAGCTCTACCGGCGACAGGGCTCTCTACGAGCAGTACTTC
-	TRBV12-3/TRBV12-4	TRBD1	TRBJ2-7	CASSTGTGFYEQYF	TGTGCCAGTTCGACCGGGACAGGGTTCTACGAGCAGTACTTC
-	TRBV20-1	-	TRBJ2-7	CSARGQPAYEQYF	TGCAGTGCTAGAGGGCAGCCAGCCTACGAGCAGTACTTC
-	TRBV7-9	-	TRBJ1-5	CASSLVAGPQHF	TGTGCCAGCAGCTTAGTTGCAGGGCCCCAGCATTTT
few	TRBV4-1	-	TRBJ1-1	CASSQDAFTEAFF	TGCGCCAGCAGCCAAGATGCTTTCACTGAAGCTTTCTTT
few	TRBV7-9	-	TRBJ2-7	CASSFGPQGTGHEQYF	TGTGCCAGCAGCTTCGGACCTCAGGGAACCGGCCACGAGCAGTACTTC
-	TRBV9	-	TRBJ1-1	CASSADLTHTEAFF	TGTGCCAGCAGCGCCGATCTAACCCACACTGAAGCTTTCTTT
-	TRBV20-1	-	TRBJ2-5	CSESPSEETQYF	TGCAGTGAGTCACCCTCGGAGGAGACCCAGTACTTC
-	TRBV27	-	TRBJ1-1	CASSFLGRSNTEAFF	TGTGCCAGCAGTTTCCTGGGCAGGTCGAACACTGAAGCTTTCTTT
many	TRBV4-3	-	TRBJ1-2	CASSQDRGTGYTF	TGCGCCAGCAGCCAAGATCGTGGGACCGGCTACACCTTC
few	TRBV5-4	-	TRBJ1-1	CASSLEPGANTEAFF	TGTGCCAGCAGCTTGGAACCAGGGGCGAACACTGAAGCTTTCTTT
few	TRBV30	-	TRBJ1-5	CAWSVHGLNQPQHF	TGTGCCTGGAGTGTACACGGCCTCAATCAGCCCCAGCATTTT
-	TRBV4-3	TRBD2	TRBJ2-2	CASSQLAGSGELFF	TGCGCCAGCAGCCAACTAGCGGGGAGCGGGGAGCTGTTTTTT
-	TRBV29-1	TRBD1	TRBJ1-2	CSVYQGVNYGYTF	TGCAGCGTTTACCAGGGGGTCAACTATGGCTACACCTTC
-	TRBV24-1	-	TRBJ2-3	CATSESAGPDTQYF	TGTGCCACCAGTGAGAGTGCGGGGCCAGATACGCAGTATTTT
-	TRBV29-1	-	TRBJ2-2	CSVEHGAAGELFF	TGCAGCGTTGAGCACGGGGCCGCCGGGGAGCTGTTTTTT
-	TRBV12-3/TRBV12-4	-	TRBJ2-2	CASSSPTEVFF	TGTGCCAGCAGCTCGCCGACTGAGGTGTTTTTT
-	TRBV9	-	TRBJ2-1	CASSPRGAVGPNEQFF	TGTGCCAGCAGCCCCCGAGGGGCGGTTGGCCCCAATGAGCAGTTCTTC
-	TRBV20-1	-	TRBJ2-5	CSARARPPLKETQYF	TGCAGTGCTAGAGCGAGGCCTCCGCTTAAAGAGACCCAGTACTTC
many	TRBV6-2/TRBV6-3	TRBD1	TRBJ2-7	CASSRGQGKNYEQYF	TGTGCCAGCAGTCGCGGACAGGGAAAGAACTACGAGCAGTACTTC
-	TRBV7-2	TRBD2	TRBJ2-5	CASSLEGLGGETQYF	TGTGCCAGCAGCTTAGAGGGACTAGGGGGAGAGACCCAGTACTTC
few	TRBV15	-	TRBJ1-3	CATSRGPKAIGNTIYF	TGTGCCACCAGCAGAGGACCCAAGGCAATCGGAAACACCATATATTTT
few	TRBV27	-	TRBJ2-7	CASSFQTVVRDEQYF	TGTGCCAGCAGTTTCCAGACAGTGGTGAGGGACGAGCAGTACTTC
few	TRBV27	-	TRBJ2-3	CASSHGDTQYF	TGTGCCAGCAGCCACGGGGATACGCAGTATTTT
-	TRBV6-5	TRBD1	TRBJ1-5	CASKGGTGNQPQHF	TGTGCCAGCAAGGGAGGGACAGGCAATCAGCCCCAGCATTTT
many	TRBV30	-	TRBJ1-1	CAWSVVGNTEAFF	TGTGCCTGGAGTGTAGTGGGGAACACTGAAGCTTTCTTT
-	TRBV6-2/TRBV6-3	TRBD1	TRBJ1-4	CASSDTSGTGSRKLFF	TGTGCCAGCAGCGACACTTCCGGGACAGGGAGTCGAAAACTGTTTTTT
-	TRBV9	TRBD2	TRBJ2-7	CASSPGASGNYEQYF	TGTGCCAGCAGCCCAGGGGCTAGCGGGAACTACGAGCAGTACTTC
-	TRBV20-1	TRBD2	TRBJ2-7	CSAPVAGGYEQYF	TGCAGTGCTCCGGTAGCGGGAGGGTACGAGCAGTACTTC
once	TRBV4-3	-	TRBJ2-5	CASSPGRRAKRKKTQYF	TGCGCCAGCAGCCCCGGCAGACGGGCCAAGCGCAAGAAGACCCAGTACTTC
-	TRBV7-2	TRBD2	TRBJ2-7	CASSLDKLAGQRQYF	TGTGCCAGCAGCTTAGACAAACTAGCGGGACAGAGGCAGTACTTC
few	TRBV6-5	-	TRBJ1-1	CASSPVGGTTEAFF	TGTGCCAGCAGTCCCGTCGGGGGGACCACTGAAGCTTTCTTT
once	TRBV4-2	TRBD2	TRBJ2-6	CASTPVLAGEGSGANVLTF	TGTGCCAGCACCCCAGTTCTAGCGGGGGAGGGCTCTGGGGCCAACGTCCTGACTTTC